Below, 25 T cell receptor beta chains from the same sample are listed, as sequenced in a study of blood T cell repertoires in COVID-19. Profiling relied on immunoSEQ multiplex PCR, and the TCRdb table lists in-frame clones only, not all of them. Among 95,000 to 110,000 clones listed, about 90% were seen once. Sequences were obtained from peripheral blood. All receptors derive from a human donor in a cohort sampled during active COVID-19.

The chain uses TRBV10-3 and TRBJ1-2; D is undetermined. The length of the CDR3 is 14 residues. V was clipped by 0 bases and J by 6 bases, with 11 bases between them. CDR1 and CDR2 from the germline V gene are ENHRY and SYGVKD. CDR3 DNA: TGTGCCATCAGTGAGTCGACGCTAGGAGATGGCTACACCTTC. Protein sequence: CAISESTLGDGYTF.

V usage is TRBV9 and J usage is TRBJ1-2; no definite D call. The V gene's germline CDR1 is SGDLS and CDR2 YYNGEE. The CDR3 length is 12 residues. Trimming removed 3 bases from V and 8 bases from J, with 11 bases in between. Written as DNA, the CDR3 is TGTGCCAGCAGCGAACCGGGAAGCGGCTACACCTTC. It codes for CASSEPGSGYTF.

This clone was recorded once. The V gene is TRBV5-3, the J gene TRBJ2-2; TRBD2 agrees at 9 bases. TRBV5-3 belongs to the ORF category, with a function that is uncertain. CDR3 length: 18 amino acids. V was clipped by 1 base and J by 4 bases; unmatched bases: 11. The CDR3 sequence is CARSLLFSGGGGTGELFF. CDR3 DNA sequence: TGTGCCAGAAGCTTGTTGTTTAGCGGGGGCGGGGGCACCGGGGAGCTGTTTTTT.

This sequence joins TRBV5-1 and TRBJ1-5, with 10 bases lining up with TRBD1. This CDR3 has 15 residues. Germline CDR1 reads SGHRS; CDR2 reads YFSETQ. V lost 2 bases to trimming and J lost 6 bases; unmatched junction nucleotides: 5. The CDR3 nucleotides read TGCGCCAGCAGCTTAGGGGACAGGGGATTTCAGCCCCAGCATTTT. Residues: CASSLGDRGFQPQHF.

The V and J genes are TRBV24-1 and TRBJ2-3, with D possibly TRBD1 on 6 matching bases. V was cut by 7 bases and J by 2 bases, with 12 bases left in between. This CDR3 is 14 amino acids long. CDR1 is KGHDR and CDR2 is SFDVKD in the germline V gene. CDR3 sequence reads: CATSRGGDTDTQYF. CDR3 sequence (DNA): TGTGCCACCAGCAGGGGTGGGGACACAGATACGCAGTATTTT.

The chain uses TRBV7-8 and TRBJ2-2, with TRBD2 identical over 13 bases. CDR1 and CDR2 from the germline V gene are SGHVS and FQNEAQ. This CDR3 spans 16 amino acids. Germline trimming cut 5 bases from V and 7 bases from J; bases unmatched to any gene: 7. The CDR3 region is CASSQTSGGLYGELFF. As DNA, the CDR3 is TGTGCCAGCAGCCAGACTAGCGGGGGGTTATACGGGGAGCTGTTTTTT.

V usage is TRBV27 and J usage is TRBJ2-1, with 7 bases identical to TRBD2. Trimming cost V 6 bases and J 4 bases; bases outside gene matches: 6. The germline V gene encodes CDR1 MNHEY and CDR2 SMNVEV (reference sequence). The CDR3 runs to 14 residues. The CDR3 bases are TGTGCCAGCAGACCGACTAGCTTGTACAATGAGCAGTTCTTC. This encodes CASRPTSLYNEQFF.

In its sample, this clone was seen a few times. V is TRBV7-6 and J is TRBJ1-3, with D unresolved. The CDR3 is 16 amino acids. The V end lost 0 bases, the J end lost 0 bases, and 9 bases lay between the germline ends. The germline V gene has CDR1 SGHVS and CDR2 FNYEAQ. CDR3 amino acids: CASSLAEGYSGNTIYF. CDR3 DNA: TGTGCCAGCAGCTTAGCGGAGGGCTACTCTGGAAACACCATATATTTT.

This chain joins TRBV24-1 and TRBJ1-2; the match to TRBD1 covers 9 bases. Germline CDR1 reads KGHDR; CDR2 reads SFDVKD. The CDR3 is made up of 15 amino acids. V shed 4 bases, J shed 6 bases, and the junction held 8 bases outside the gene matches. The CDR3 spells CATSEPGTGYDGYTF. For the CDR3, the DNA is TGTGCCACCAGTGAGCCCGGGACAGGGTACGATGGCTACACCTTC.

V is TRBV2 and J is TRBJ2-7; 12 bases align to TRBD1. Germline assignment: CDR1 SNHLY and CDR2 FYNNEI. Germline trimming cut 2 bases from V and 5 bases from J; bases unmatched to any gene: 4. The CDR3 runs to 15 residues. The CDR3 spells CASSEWDRGPDEQYF. Here the CDR3 DNA reads TGTGCCAGCAGTGAATGGGACAGGGGGCCGGACGAGCAGTACTTC.

The V call is TRBV4-1, the J call TRBJ2-1; TRBD2 agrees at 11 bases. Trimming cost V 1 base and J 2 bases; bases outside gene matches: 7. The CDR3 contains 18 residues. Germline V lookup: CDR1 MGHRA, CDR2 YSYEKL. The CDR3 DNA reads as TGCGCCAGCAGCCAAGGGGGACTAGCGGACAGAGCCTACAATGAGCAGTTCTTC. Amino acids: CASSQGGLADRAYNEQFF.

The rearrangement uses TRBV20-1 and TRBJ1-2; D is ambiguous. CDR3 length: 11 amino acids. V dropped 1 base and J dropped 5 bases, with 5 bases sitting between them. Germline V lookup: CDR1 DFQATT, CDR2 SNEGSKA (reference sequence). The CDR3 nucleotides read TGCAGTGCTAGAGGGCTTTATGGCTACACCTTC. Encoded protein: CSARGLYGYTF.

This chain links TRBV6-6 with TRBJ1-4; 9 nucleotides line up with TRBD1. The CDR3 totals 14 residues. Germline assignment: CDR1 MNHNY and CDR2 SVGAGI (reference sequence). The junction had 5 bases not matched to a gene; V was cut back by 7 bases and J by 5 bases. The CDR3, as DNA: TGTGCCAGCAATCACAGGGGGCAGAATGAAAAACTGTTTTTT. Protein sequence: CASNHRGQNEKLFF.

This sequence joins TRBV6-6 and TRBJ2-7; 11 bases align to TRBD2. V shed 3 bases, J shed 2 bases, and the junction held 3 bases outside the gene matches. The CDR3 runs 15 residues. CDR1 is MNHNY, CDR2 SVGAGI, per germline (reference sequence). This CDR3 is CASSYSSGGTYEQYF. The CDR3, as DNA: TGTGCCAGCAGTTATTCTAGCGGGGGGACCTACGAGCAGTACTTC.

The chain employs TRBV6-6 and TRBJ2-2, with D tentatively TRBD1 (6 bases). The CDR3 runs 16 residues. V was clipped by 7 bases and J by 0 bases, with 15 bases between them. From germline, CDR1 is MNHNY and CDR2 SVGAGI (reference sequence). CDR3 loop: CASTLGHTTNTGELFF. The CDR3 coding sequence is TGTGCCAGCACCCTGGGACACACAACGAACACCGGGGAGCTGTTTTTT.

CDR3 in DNA: TGTGCCAGCAGCGTGGACAGGGGGCCGAATGGCTACACCTTC. It is translated as CASSVDRGPNGYTF. J is TRBJ1-2 and V is TRBV13; 11 bases are a match to TRBD1. Germline V lookup: CDR1 PRHDT, CDR2 FYEKMQ (reference sequence). V shed 5 bases and J 6 bases; nucleotides not matched to a gene: 5. This CDR3 is built from 14 residues.

The rearrangement joins TRBV7-2 to TRBJ2-7, with 7 bases lining up with TRBD2. CDR1 and CDR2 (germline): SGHTA, FQGNSA. The CDR3 is 15 amino acids. The V segment lost 2 bases and the J segment 3 bases; nucleotides outside the gene matches: 7. The CDR3 DNA is TGTGCCAGCAGCTTAAGGTGGCGGGAGCTCTACGAGCAGTACTTC. It yields the protein CASSLRWRELYEQYF. Full variable domain (rest looked up from reference TRBV7-2 and TRBJ2-7): GAGVSQSPSNKVTEKGKDVELRCDPISGHTALYWYRQSLGQGLEFLIYFQGNSAPDKSGLPSDRFSAERTGGSVSTLTIQRTQQEDSAVYLCASSLRWRELYEQYFGPGTRLTVT.

This clone showed up just a few times. The rearrangement joins TRBV29-1 to TRBJ2-1; 9 bases are shared with TRBD1. The CDR3 is 12 residues long. CDR1 and CDR2 (germline): SQVTM, ANQGSEA. J was trimmed by 12 bases and V by 7 bases; bases with no gene match: 10. CDR3 region: CSAPAQGARQFF. CDR3 nucleotide sequence: TGCAGCGCTCCAGCACAGGGGGCCAGGCAGTTCTTC.

J is TRBJ2-7 and V is TRBV28; 7 bases match TRBD1. Germline V gives CDR1 MDHEN, CDR2 SYDVKM. Trimming cost V 4 bases and J 5 bases; bases outside gene matches: 8. This CDR3 contains 14 residues. The CDR3 nucleotides read TGTGCCAGCAGTTCCTTACAGGGGATGAACGAGCAGTACTTC. It is translated as CASSSLQGMNEQYF.

The V and J genes are TRBV7-6 and TRBJ2-1; 16 nucleotides align to TRBD2. V was pared by 1 base and J by 10 bases, with 13 bases of the junction left unmatched. This CDR3 contains 19 residues. Germline V gene sequence: CDR1 SGHVS, CDR2 FNYEAQ. The CDR3 DNA reads as TGTGCCAGCAGCTTAGAGGCCGCCGGGACTAGCGGGAGGGCCGGAGAGCAGTTCTTC. Translated: CASSLEAAGTSGRAGEQFF.

This chain uses TRBV5-1 with TRBJ1-6; D is ambiguous. There are 18 residues in the CDR3. CDR1 is SGHRS, CDR2 YFSETQ, per germline. The V gene lost 0 bases and the J gene lost 0 bases, with 13 bases spanning the gap. CDR3 residues: CASSLGSTGSSYNSPLHF. The CDR3, as DNA: TGCGCCAGCAGCTTGGGTTCGACTGGCAGCTCCTATAATTCACCCCTCCACTTT.

This sequence joins TRBV28 and TRBJ2-1; TRBD2 matches at 12 bases. CDR3 length: 17 residues. Germline CDR1 reads MDHEN; CDR2 reads SYDVKM. The V segment lost 3 bases and the J segment 0 bases; nucleotides outside the gene matches: 3. The CDR3 loop reads CASSFPTSGSSYNEQFF. In DNA form, the CDR3 reads TGTGCCAGCAGTTTCCCGACTAGCGGGAGCTCCTACAATGAGCAGTTCTTC. The whole variable domain, remainder taken from reference TRBV28 and TRBJ2-1, is DVKVTQSSRYLVKRTGEKVFLECVQDMDHENMFWYRQDPGLGLRLIYFSYDVKMKEKGDIPEGYSVSREKKERFSLILESASTNQTSMYLCASSFPTSGSSYNEQFFGPGTRLTVL.

V is TRBV5-4 and J is TRBJ2-7; TRBD2 is a possible D gene (5 bases). Trimming removed 4 bases at V and 2 bases at J, with 19 bases between. Germline CDR1 SGHNT, CDR2 YYREEE (reference sequence). The CDR3 contains 16 residues. CDR3 amino acids: CASSEAAGTRTYEQYF. Here the CDR3 DNA reads TGTGCCAGCAGCGAGGCCGCGGGCACAAGAACCTACGAGCAGTACTTC.

The V call is TRBV19, the J call TRBJ1-3; 10 bases agree with TRBD1. The germline gives CDR1 LNHDA, CDR2 SQIVND (reference sequence). The CDR3 is made up of 12 amino acids. Trimming at V came to 10 bases and at J to 9 bases, leaving 6 bases not matched to a gene. The CDR3 loop reads CATWTGGPTIYF. CDR3 nucleotide sequence: TGTGCCACCTGGACAGGGGGGCCCACCATATATTTT. Full variable domain (rest looked up from reference TRBV19 and TRBJ1-3): DGGITQSPKYLFRKEGQNVTLSCEQNLNHDAMYWYRQDPGQGLRLIYYSQIVNDFQKGDIAEGYSVSREKKESFPLTVTSAQKNPTAFYLCATWTGGPTIYFGEGSWLTVV.

The V and J genes are TRBV9 and TRBJ2-1, with D possibly matching TRBD2 (6 bases). The CDR3 extends over 14 amino acids. V was clipped by 0 bases and J by 6 bases, with 10 bases between them. Germline V gene sequence: CDR1 SGDLS, CDR2 YYNGEE. The CDR3 is CASSVDLASNEQFF. The CDR3 coding sequence is TGTGCCAGCAGCGTAGATCTAGCGTCCAATGAGCAGTTCTTC.